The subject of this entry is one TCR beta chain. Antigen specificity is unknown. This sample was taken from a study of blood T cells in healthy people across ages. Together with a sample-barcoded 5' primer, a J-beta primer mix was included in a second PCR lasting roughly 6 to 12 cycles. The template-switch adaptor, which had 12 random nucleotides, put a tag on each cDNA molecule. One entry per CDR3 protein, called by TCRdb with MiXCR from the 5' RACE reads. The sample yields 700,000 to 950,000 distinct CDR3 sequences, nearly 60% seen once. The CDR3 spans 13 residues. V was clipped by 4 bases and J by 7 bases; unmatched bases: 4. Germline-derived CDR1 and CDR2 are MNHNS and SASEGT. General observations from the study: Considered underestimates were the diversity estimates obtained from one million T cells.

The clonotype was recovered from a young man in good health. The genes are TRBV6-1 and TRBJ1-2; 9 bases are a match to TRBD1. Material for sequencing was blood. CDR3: CASSGTGARGYTF. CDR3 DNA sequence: TGTGCCAGCAGTGGGACAGGGGCGCGTGGCTACACCTTC.